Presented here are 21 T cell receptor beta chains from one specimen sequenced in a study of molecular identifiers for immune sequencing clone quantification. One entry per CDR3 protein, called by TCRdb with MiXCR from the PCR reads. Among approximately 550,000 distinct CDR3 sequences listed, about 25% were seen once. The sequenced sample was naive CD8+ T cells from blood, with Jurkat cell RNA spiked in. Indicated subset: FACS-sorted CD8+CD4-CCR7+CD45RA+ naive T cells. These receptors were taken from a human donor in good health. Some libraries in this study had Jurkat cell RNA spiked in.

CDR3 coding DNA: TGTGCCAGCACCCTTCAGGAGACTAGCACAGATACGCAGTATTTT. Translating it yields CASTLQETSTDTQYF. The chain uses TRBV13 and TRBJ2-3, with D unclear. The CDR3 sequence is 15 residues long. V gave up 7 bases and J gave up 0 bases, with 14 bases separating them. Germline CDR1 and CDR2: PRHDT and FYEKMQ (reference sequence).

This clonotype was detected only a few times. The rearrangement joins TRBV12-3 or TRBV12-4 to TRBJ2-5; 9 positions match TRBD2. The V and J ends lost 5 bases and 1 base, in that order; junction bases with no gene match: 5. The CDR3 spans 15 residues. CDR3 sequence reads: CASSEVAGVQETQYF. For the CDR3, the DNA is TGTGCCAGCAGTGAAGTAGCGGGAGTCCAAGAGACCCAGTACTTC.

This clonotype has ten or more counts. The CDR3 nucleotides read TGTGCCAGCAGCTACCGGGGGCCCATGGGGGAGCAGTACTTC. It specifies CASSYRGPMGEQYF. This chain links TRBV13 with TRBJ2-7, with D possibly called TRBD1 or TRBD2 (6 bases each). The ends were cut back, 4 bases at V and 7 bases at J, with 17 bases in the middle. This CDR3 contains 14 residues. From germline, CDR1 is PRHDT and CDR2 FYEKMQ (reference sequence).

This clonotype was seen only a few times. For the CDR3, the DNA is TGTGCCAGCAGCGCCACCCTTGGGGCCAACGTCCTGACTTTC. Translating it yields CASSATLGANVLTF. The chain recombines TRBV7-6 with TRBJ2-6; no definite D call. Per the germline V gene, CDR1 is SGHVS and CDR2 is FNYEAQ. V lost 5 bases, J lost 3 bases, and 8 bases lay in between. This CDR3 spans 14 amino acids.

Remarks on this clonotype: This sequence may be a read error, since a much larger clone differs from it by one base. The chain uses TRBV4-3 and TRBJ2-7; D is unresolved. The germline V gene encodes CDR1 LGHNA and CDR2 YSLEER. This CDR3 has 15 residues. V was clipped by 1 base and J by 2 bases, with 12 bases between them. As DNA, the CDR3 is TGCGCCAGCAGCCAAGGTCGCGACGGAACCTACGAGCAGTACTTC. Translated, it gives CASSQGRDGTYEQYF.

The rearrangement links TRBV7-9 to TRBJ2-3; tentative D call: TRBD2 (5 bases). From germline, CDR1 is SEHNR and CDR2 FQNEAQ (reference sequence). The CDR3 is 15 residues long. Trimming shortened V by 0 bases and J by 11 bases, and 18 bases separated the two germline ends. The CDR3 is CASSLAESLIGGQYF. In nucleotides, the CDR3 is TGTGCCAGCAGCTTAGCGGAGTCCCTGATCGGAGGGCAGTATTTT.

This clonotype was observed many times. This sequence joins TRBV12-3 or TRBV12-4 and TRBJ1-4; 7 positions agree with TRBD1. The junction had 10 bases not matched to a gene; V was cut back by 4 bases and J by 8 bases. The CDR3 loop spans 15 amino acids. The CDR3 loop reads CASSSDRDSQEKLFF. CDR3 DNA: TGTGCCAGCAGTTCTGATCGGGACAGTCAGGAAAAACTGTTTTTT.

CDR3 residues: CASSVWDPTGVTEAFF. In nucleotides, the CDR3 is TGTGCCAGCAGCGTGTGGGACCCTACTGGGGTCACTGAAGCTTTCTTT. The V call is TRBV11-2, the J call TRBJ1-1, with D maybe TRBD1 (5 bases). Germline V gene sequence: CDR1 SGHAT, CDR2 FQNNGV. Trimming took 5 bases from V and 4 from J, leaving 20 bases between them. The CDR3 runs to 16 residues.

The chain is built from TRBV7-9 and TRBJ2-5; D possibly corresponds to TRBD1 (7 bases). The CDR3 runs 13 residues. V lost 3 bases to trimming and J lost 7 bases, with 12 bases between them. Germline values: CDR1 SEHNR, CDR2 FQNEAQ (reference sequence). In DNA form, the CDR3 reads TGTGCCAGCAGCTTTCCAGGGGGGCCGACCCAGTACTTC. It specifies CASSFPGGPTQYF.

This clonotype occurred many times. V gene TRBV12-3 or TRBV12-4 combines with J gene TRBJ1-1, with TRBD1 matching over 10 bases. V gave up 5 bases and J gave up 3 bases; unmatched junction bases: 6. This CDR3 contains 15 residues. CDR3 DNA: TGTGCCAGCAGTAGTTCGACAGGGGGCTACACTGAAGCTTTCTTT. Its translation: CASSSSTGGYTEAFF.

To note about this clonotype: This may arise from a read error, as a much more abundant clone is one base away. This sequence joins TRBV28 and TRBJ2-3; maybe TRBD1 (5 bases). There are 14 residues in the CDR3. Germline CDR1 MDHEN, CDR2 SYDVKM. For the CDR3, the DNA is TGTGCCAGCAGTGAATCTCAGGGTACAGGTACGCAGTATTTT. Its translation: CASSESQGTGTQYF.

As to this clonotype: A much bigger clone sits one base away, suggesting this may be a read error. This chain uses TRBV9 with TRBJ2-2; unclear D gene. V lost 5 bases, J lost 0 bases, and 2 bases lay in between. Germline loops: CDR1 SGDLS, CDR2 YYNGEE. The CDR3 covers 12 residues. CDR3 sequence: CASRANTGELFF. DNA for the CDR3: TGTGCCAGCAGAGCGAACACCGGGGAGCTGTTTTTT.

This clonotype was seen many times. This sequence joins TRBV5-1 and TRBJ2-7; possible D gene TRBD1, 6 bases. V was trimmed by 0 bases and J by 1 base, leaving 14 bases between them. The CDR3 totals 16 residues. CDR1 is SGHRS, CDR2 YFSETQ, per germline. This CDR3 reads CASSLGTARKSYEQYF. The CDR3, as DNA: TGCGCCAGCAGCTTGGGGACAGCCAGAAAGTCCTACGAGCAGTACTTC.

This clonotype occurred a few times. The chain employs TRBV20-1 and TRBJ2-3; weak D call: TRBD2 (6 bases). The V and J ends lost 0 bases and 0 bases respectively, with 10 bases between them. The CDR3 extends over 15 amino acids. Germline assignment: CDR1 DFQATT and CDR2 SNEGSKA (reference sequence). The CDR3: CSARDWGVSTDTQYF. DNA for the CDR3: TGCAGTGCTAGAGATTGGGGGGTTAGCACAGATACGCAGTATTTT.

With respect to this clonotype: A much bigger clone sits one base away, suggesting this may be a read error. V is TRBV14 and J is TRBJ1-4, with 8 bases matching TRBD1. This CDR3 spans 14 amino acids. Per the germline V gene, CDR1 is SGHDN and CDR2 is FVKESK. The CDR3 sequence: CARSQVGTGEKLFF. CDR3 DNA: TGTGCCAGAAGCCAAGTGGGGACAGGTGAAAAACTGTTTTTT.

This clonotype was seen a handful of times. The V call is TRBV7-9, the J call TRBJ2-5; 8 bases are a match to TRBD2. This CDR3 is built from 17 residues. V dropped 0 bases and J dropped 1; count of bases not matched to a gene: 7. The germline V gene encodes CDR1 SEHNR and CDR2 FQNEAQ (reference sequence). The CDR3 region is CASSLAGAGARQETQYF. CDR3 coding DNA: TGTGCCAGCAGCTTAGCGGGAGCGGGGGCGCGCCAAGAGACCCAGTACTTC.

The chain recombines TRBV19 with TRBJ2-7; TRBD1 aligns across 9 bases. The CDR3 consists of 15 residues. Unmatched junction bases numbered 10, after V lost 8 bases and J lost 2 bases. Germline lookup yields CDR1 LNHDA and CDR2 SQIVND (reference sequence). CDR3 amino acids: CASGSGTGLAYEQYF. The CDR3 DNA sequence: TGTGCCAGTGGCTCCGGGACAGGGTTAGCCTACGAGCAGTACTTC.

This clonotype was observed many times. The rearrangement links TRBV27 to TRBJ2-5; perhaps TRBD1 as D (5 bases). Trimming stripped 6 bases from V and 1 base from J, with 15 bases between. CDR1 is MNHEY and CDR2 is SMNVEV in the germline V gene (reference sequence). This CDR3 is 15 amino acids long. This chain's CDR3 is CASSPNKGIQETQYF. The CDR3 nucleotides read TGTGCCAGCAGCCCAAATAAGGGGATCCAAGAGACCCAGTACTTC.

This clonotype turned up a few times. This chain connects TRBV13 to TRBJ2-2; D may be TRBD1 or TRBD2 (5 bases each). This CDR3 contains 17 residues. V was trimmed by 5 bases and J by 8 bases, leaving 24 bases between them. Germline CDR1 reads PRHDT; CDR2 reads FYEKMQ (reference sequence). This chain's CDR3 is CASSDNGDGKRKGELFF. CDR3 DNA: TGTGCCAGCAGCGATAACGGGGACGGTAAAAGGAAGGGGGAGCTGTTTTTT.

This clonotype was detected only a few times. CDR3 loop: CSAGVRLAGGREQYF. The CDR3 nucleotides are TGCAGTGCTGGCGTTAGACTAGCGGGGGGGCGGGAGCAGTACTTC. V usage is TRBV20-1 and J usage is TRBJ2-7; 14 bases are shared with TRBD2. CDR3 size: 15 residues. Germline trimming cut 5 bases from V and 7 bases from J; bases unmatched to any gene: 10. Germline CDR1 is DFQATT and CDR2 is SNEGSKA (reference sequence).

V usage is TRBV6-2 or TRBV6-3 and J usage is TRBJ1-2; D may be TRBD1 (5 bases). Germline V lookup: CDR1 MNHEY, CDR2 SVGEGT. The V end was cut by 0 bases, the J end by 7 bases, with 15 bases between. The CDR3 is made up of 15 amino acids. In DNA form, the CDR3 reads TGTGCCAGCAGTTACTCGATCATCAGGGACCGTGGCTACACCTTC. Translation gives CASSYSIIRDRGYTF.